This TCR beta chain was found in a study of blood T cell repertoires in COVID-19. CDR1 and CDR2 from the germline V gene are KGHSH and LQKENI. The V gene lost 2 bases and the J gene lost 0 bases, with 11 bases spanning the gap. The length of the CDR3 is 16 residues. The protocol was immunoSEQ multiplex PCR, while the TCRdb copy is restricted to in-frame clones and leaves out a portion. This sample has almost 300,000 clones, with approximately 86% found just once. This sequence was found in a man in his sixties or seventies with acute or convalescent COVID-19. Sequencing was carried out using peripheral blood. The chain is built from TRBV18 and TRBJ1-5; D is unclear. The DNA for the CDR3 is TGTGCCAGCTCACCAGAGTATGCTTATAGCAATCAGCCCCAGCATTTT. This codes for CASSPEYAYSNQPQHF.